The 32 T cell receptor beta chains in this list originate from one sample, sequenced in a study of radiotherapy plus CTLA-4 blockade in lung cancer. Profiling relied on immunoSEQ multiplex PCR, and the TCRdb table lists in-frame clones only, not all of them. The top ten clones hold 3% to 5% of a sample with roughly 90,000 clones, about 79% of them seen once. Sequencing used peripheral blood, obtained from a patient treated with radiotherapy plus ipilimumab. Every receptor here comes from a human donor with non-small cell lung cancer who had a partial response to radiotherapy plus ipilimumab. Some clones in this sample may be carry-over from other donors' samples.

This clone was counted only a few times. The chain joins TRBV5-1 to TRBJ1-6, with D possibly TRBD1 on 6 matching bases. Germline V gene data show CDR1 as SGHRS and CDR2 as YFSETQ. This CDR3 spans 15 amino acids. Trimming removed 4 bases from V and 8 bases from J, with 16 bases in between. The CDR3 DNA reads as TGCGCCAGCAGCAGCCCGTCAGGGGCTTATTCACCCCTCCACTTT. Protein sequence: CASSSPSGAYSPLHF. Based on the CDR3 plus reference TRBV5-1 and TRBJ1-6, the full variable domain is KAGVTQTPRYLIKTRGQQVTLSCSPISGHRSVSWYQQTPGQGLQFLFEYFSETQRNKGNFPGRFSGRQFSNSRSEMNVSTLELGDSALYLCASSSPSGAYSPLHFGNGTRLTVT.

The chain employs TRBV6-6 and TRBJ2-3; 11 nucleotides match TRBD2. Germline V lookup: CDR1 MNHNY, CDR2 SVGAGI (reference sequence). The J segment lost 2 bases and the V segment lost 6 bases, leaving 7 bases of the junction unmatched. This CDR3 is built from 16 residues. This CDR3 reads CASRGGLAGSTDTQYF. CDR3 nucleotides: TGTGCCAGCAGAGGCGGACTAGCGGGTTCCACAGATACGCAGTATTTT.

This clone was detected a few times. The chain links TRBV11-1 to TRBJ2-3; 7 bases are shared with TRBD2. V was pared by 1 base and J by 10 bases, with 2 bases of the junction left unmatched. Germline V gene data show CDR1 as SGHAT and CDR2 as FQDESV (reference sequence). The CDR3 length is 12 residues. In nucleotides, the CDR3 is TGTGCCAGCAGCTTAGGGGAGGGGCCGCAGTATTTT. Translated: CASSLGEGPQYF.

The J gene is TRBJ2-5, the V gene TRBV7-6; D may be TRBD1 (5 bases). Germline V gene sequence: CDR1 SGHVS, CDR2 FNYEAQ. The length of the CDR3 is 16 residues. The V end lost 5 bases, the J end lost 4 bases, and 20 bases lay between the germline ends. The CDR3 DNA reads TGTGCCAGCAGCCCACAAGCAGGGCGCTCCAGAGAGACCCAGTACTTC. Its protein is CASSPQAGRSRETQYF. Variable domain in full (rest from reference TRBV7-6 and TRBJ2-5): GAGVSQSPRYKVTKRGQDVALRCDPISGHVSLYWYRQALGQGPEFLTYFNYEAQQDKSGLPNDRFSAERPEGSISTLTIQRTEQRDSAMYRCASSPQAGRSRETQYFGPGTRLLVL.

The V gene is TRBV19, the J gene TRBJ2-1, with 8 bases lining up with TRBD2. Germline V gene lookup returns CDR1 LNHDA and CDR2 SQIVND (reference sequence). CDR3 length: 14 amino acids. The V gene end was trimmed by 7 bases and the J gene end by 8 bases; junction bases not matched to a gene: 10. This CDR3 reads CASTPSGPMDEQFF. As DNA, the CDR3 is TGTGCCAGTACCCCTAGCGGGCCAATGGATGAGCAGTTCTTC.

This sequence joins TRBV30 and TRBJ2-3, with 8 bases identical to TRBD2. CDR1 and CDR2 (germline): GTSNPN, SVGIG (reference sequence). This CDR3 is built from 15 residues. Losses at the gene ends were 2 bases for V and 3 bases for J; bases not matched to a gene: 7. CDR3: CAWSHSGTGTDTQYF. The DNA for the CDR3 is TGTGCCTGGAGTCATAGCGGGACGGGGACAGATACGCAGTATTTT.

The chain is built from TRBV6-5 and TRBJ1-1; D is ambiguous. The CDR3 contains 13 residues. With 2 bases removed from V and 3 bases from J, the gap between germline ends came to 7 bases. Germline V CDR1 and CDR2: MNHEY, SVGAGI. CDR3 in DNA: TGTGCCAGCAGTTACCATGTAGACACTGAAGCTTTCTTT. Protein sequence: CASSYHVDTEAFF.

This clone was recorded a few times. V gene TRBV10-1 combines with J gene TRBJ2-6; D might be TRBD2 (5 bases). Trimming took off 6 bases at V and 0 bases at J, with 21 bases between the two ends. The germline gives CDR1 WNHNN, CDR2 SYGVQD (reference sequence). The CDR3 spans 19 residues. CDR3: CASSLPWEKKCSGANVLTF. The CDR3 DNA follows: TGCGCCAGCAGCCTTCCCTGGGAGAAGAAGTGCTCTGGGGCCAACGTCCTGACTTTC.

This clone was picked up a small number of times. The chain combines TRBV7-7 with TRBJ2-2, with 7 bases matching TRBD1. Germline loops: CDR1 SSHAT, CDR2 FNYEAQ (reference sequence). Germline trimming cut 11 bases from V and 4 bases from J; bases unmatched to any gene: 7. This CDR3 is 13 amino acids long. This CDR3 is CAARDSFTGELFF. The CDR3 DNA sequence: TGTGCCGCCCGGGACAGTTTCACCGGGGAGCTGTTTTTT. Using reference TRBV7-7 and TRBJ2-2 for the parts outside the CDR3, the full variable domain is GAGVSQSPRYKVTKRGQDVTLRCDPISSHATLYWYQQALGQGPEFLTYFNYEAQPDKSGLPSDRFSAERPEGSISTLTIQRTEQRDSAMYRCAARDSFTGELFFGEGSRLTVL.

The V call is TRBV27, the J call TRBJ1-1; D is unresolved. Trimming removed 5 bases at V and 4 bases at J, with 17 bases between. CDR1 and CDR2 from the germline V gene are MNHEY and SMNVEV (reference sequence). The CDR3 extends over 15 amino acids. This CDR3 is CASSLLGWEGTEAFF. The CDR3 coding sequence is TGTGCCAGCAGTCTCCTAGGATGGGAGGGCACTGAAGCTTTCTTT.

The chain combines TRBV9 with TRBJ1-1, with D perhaps matching TRBD1 (5 bases). The CDR3 has 14 amino acids. Between the trimmed V and J ends, which lost 4 bases and 6 bases, there was a span of 16 bases. In germline, CDR1 is SGDLS, CDR2 YYNGEE. The CDR3 DNA follows: TGTGCCAGCAGCTATGTACCCGTAGGGGCTGAAGCTTTCTTT. Protein: CASSYVPVGAEAFF.

The rearrangement links TRBV27 to TRBJ2-1; 8 bases align to TRBD1. Germline assignment: CDR1 MNHEY and CDR2 SMNVEV (reference sequence). The CDR3 is 22 amino acids. V lost 2 bases to trimming and J lost 1 base; unmatched junction nucleotides: 22. The CDR3, as DNA: TGTGCCAGCAGTTTACGGGTGTACGGCCGGGGACGGACAGGGAATTCCTACAATGAGCAGTTCTTC. Protein sequence: CASSLRVYGRGRTGNSYNEQFF.

The CDR3 loop is CASRTGGWQETQYF. CDR3 bases: TGTGCCAGTCGTACAGGGGGCTGGCAAGAGACCCAGTACTTC. The rearrangement joins TRBV19 to TRBJ2-5; 9 nucleotides line up with TRBD1. V gave up 8 bases and J gave up 2 bases; unmatched junction bases: 6. The CDR3 runs to 14 residues. The germline CDR1 and CDR2 sequences are LNHDA and SQIVND (reference sequence).

The genes are TRBV6-6 and TRBJ1-4; 10 bases are a match to TRBD1. J lost 6 bases, V lost 6 bases, and 10 bases had no gene match. The CDR3 sequence is 16 residues long. Germline V gives CDR1 MNHNY, CDR2 SVGAGI (reference sequence). CDR3 sequence (DNA): TGTGCCAGCAGCAACCCTGACAGGGGGCAGGATGAAAAACTGTTTTTT. Translated, it gives CASSNPDRGQDEKLFF.

The genes are TRBV4-1 and TRBJ2-5, with 14 bases fitting TRBD2. The CDR3 consists of 17 residues. CDR1 and CDR2 (germline): MGHRA, YSYEKL. V gave up 4 bases and J gave up 2 bases; unmatched junction bases: 6. CDR3 nucleotide sequence: TGCGCCAGCAGCCGCGGACTAGCGGGGGGCCCGCAAGAGACCCAGTACTTC. Its translation is CASSRGLAGGPQETQYF.

Only a few counts were recorded for this clone. The chain uses TRBV10-2 and TRBJ2-5; 7 bases match TRBD1. Matching the DNA end better, TRBJ2-7 makes the J call doubtful. Germline CDR1 and CDR2: WSHSY and SAAADI. The CDR3 has 14 amino acids. CDR3 nucleotides: TGCGCCAGCAGTCCCGGGACAGTCCGCTACGAGCAGTACTTC. It specifies CASSPGTVRYEQYF.

The genes are TRBV2 and TRBJ1-4; 8 bases map to TRBD1. Unmatched junction bases numbered 5, after V lost 6 bases and J lost 5 bases. From germline, CDR1 is SNHLY and CDR2 FYNNEI. The CDR3 is 14 residues long. CDR3 coding DNA: TGTGCCAGCAGACCGACAGGGGTAAATGAAAAACTGTTTTTT. Its translation is CASRPTGVNEKLFF. The full variable domain, in which reference TRBV2 and TRBJ1-4 provide the parts outside the CDR3, is EPEVTQTPSHQVTQMGQEVILRCVPISNHLYFYWYRQILGQKVEFLVSFYNNEISEKSEIFDDQFSVERPDGSNFTLKIRSTKLEDSAMYFCASRPTGVNEKLFFGSGTQLSVL.

V and J are TRBV7-9 and TRBJ1-6; no reliable D call. Trimming left V 5 bases short and J 11 bases short, with 16 bases between. Germline values: CDR1 SEHNR, CDR2 FQNEAQ (reference sequence). There are 14 residues in the CDR3. The CDR3 DNA reads TGTGCCAGCAGCCCTCCCGGTGATTCGCCACCCCTCCACTTT. Amino acids: CASSPPGDSPPLHF.

This clone was seen a handful of times. This sequence joins TRBV19 and TRBJ1-3; D is undetermined. Per the germline V gene, CDR1 is LNHDA and CDR2 is SQIVND (reference sequence). The length of the CDR3 is 13 residues. V lost 8 bases and J lost 2, with 10 bases in between. The CDR3 protein is CASSEEPGNTIYF. The CDR3 nucleotides read TGTGCCAGTTCTGAGGAGCCTGGAAACACCATATATTTT.

V usage is TRBV28 and J usage is TRBJ1-3; weak D call: TRBD1 (6 bases). The CDR3 is 14 amino acids. Trimming took 2 bases from V and 1 from J, leaving 6 bases between them. Germline CDR1 is MDHEN and CDR2 is SYDVKM. The CDR3 DNA follows: TGTGCCAGCAGTTTACAGGGGTCTGGAAACACCATATATTTT. This gives the protein CASSLQGSGNTIYF. Using reference TRBV28 and TRBJ1-3 for the parts outside the CDR3, the full variable domain is DVKVTQSSRYLVKRTGEKVFLECVQDMDHENMFWYRQDPGLGLRLIYFSYDVKMKEKGDIPEGYSVSREKKERFSLILESASTNQTSMYLCASSLQGSGNTIYFGEGSWLTVV.

This clone was counted only a few times. This chain uses TRBV5-1 with TRBJ1-4; no firm D call. V was clipped by 3 bases and J by 0 bases, with 6 bases between them. The CDR3 totals 14 residues. Looked up from germline, CDR1 is SGHRS and CDR2 is YFSETQ. CDR3: CASSSSPTNEKLFF. For the CDR3, the DNA is TGCGCCAGCAGCTCTAGTCCAACTAATGAAAAACTGTTTTTT.

The gene calls are TRBV6-1 and TRBJ2-3; D is ambiguous. V was shortened by 4 bases and J by 1 base, with 12 bases between the two germline ends. Per germline, CDR1 MNHNS and CDR2 SASEGT. This CDR3 has 15 amino acids. The CDR3 protein is CASSVLATGTDTQYF. CDR3 coding DNA: TGTGCCAGCAGTGTGCTCGCGACTGGCACAGATACGCAGTATTTT.

CDR3 DNA sequence: TGTGCCAGCTCACTACTGGGACAGGGGAAAAGCGCTGAAGCTTTCTTT. The encoded protein is CASSLLGQGKSAEAFF. This sequence joins TRBV18 and TRBJ1-1; 10 bases are shared with TRBD1. CDR3 length: 16 residues. Germline V gene data show CDR1 as KGHSH and CDR2 as LQKENI. The V segment lost 4 bases and the J segment 6 bases; nucleotides outside the gene matches: 11.

The chain uses TRBV11-2 and TRBJ1-2; D not certain. Germline CDR1 reads SGHAT; CDR2 reads FQNNGV. The CDR3 covers 14 residues. Trimming removed 3 bases from V and 8 bases from J, with 16 bases in between. CDR3 residues: CASSFDGGNGGYTF. CDR3 in DNA: TGTGCCAGCAGCTTTGACGGAGGAAACGGCGGCTACACCTTC. The full variable domain, with the rest looked up from reference TRBV11-2 and TRBJ1-2, is EAGVAQSPRYKIIEKRQSVAFWCNPISGHATLYWYQQILGQGPKLLIQFQNNGVVDDSQLPKDRFSAERLKGVDSTLKIQPAKLEDSAVYLCASSFDGGNGGYTFGSGTRLTVV.

This clone was observed a handful of times. CDR3: CASSDGTYMNTGELFF. In nucleotides, the CDR3 is TGTGCCAGCAGTGATGGGACATATATGAACACCGGGGAGCTGTTTTTT. The gene calls are TRBV6-1 and TRBJ2-2, with a tentative D call TRBD1 (6 bases). Germline CDR1 reads MNHNS; CDR2 reads SASEGT. The CDR3 has 16 amino acids. The germline V and J ends were trimmed by 3 bases and 1 base, with 12 bases remaining between them.

The chain joins TRBV11-2 to TRBJ2-7, with 7 bases lining up with TRBD1. V lost 5 bases, J lost 0 bases, and 7 bases stayed unmatched. Per the germline V gene, CDR1 is SGHAT and CDR2 is FQNNGV. This CDR3 comprises 15 residues. The CDR3 DNA sequence: TGTGCCAGCAGCCCCCGGACAGGCTACTCCTACGAGCAGTACTTC. Its translation is CASSPRTGYSYEQYF.

This rearrangement joins TRBV6-5 to TRBJ1-3, with 7 nucleotides matching TRBD1. The germline gives CDR1 MNHEY, CDR2 SVGAGI. This CDR3 contains 14 residues. V lost 4 bases, J lost 4 bases, and 4 bases stayed unmatched. CDR3 region: CASSSGGSGNTIYF. The CDR3 nucleotides read TGTGCCAGCAGTTCAGGGGGTTCGGGAAACACCATATATTTT.

The chain recombines TRBV6-4 with TRBJ1-3; D ambiguous. The ends were cut back, 9 bases at V and 5 bases at J, with 17 bases in the middle. Germline CDR1 MRHNA, CDR2 SNTAGT. This CDR3 has 14 amino acids. The DNA for the CDR3 is TGTGCCAGGGAAACAATCGCGACAAGAAACACCATATATTTT. Translating it yields CARETIATRNTIYF.

The chain is built from TRBV5-4 and TRBJ2-1; 8 nucleotides line up with TRBD2. Germline loops: CDR1 SGHNT, CDR2 YYREEE (reference sequence). CDR3 length: 14 amino acids. With V trimmed by 3 bases and J by 7 bases, 6 bases remained unmatched. The CDR3 sequence: CASSSAGGWNEQFF. In nucleotides, the CDR3 is TGTGCCAGCAGCTCGGCGGGGGGCTGGAATGAGCAGTTCTTC.

In its sample, this clone is medium-sized. J is TRBJ2-7 and V is TRBV5-1, with D possibly being TRBD2 (7 bases). CDR1 SGHRS and CDR2 YFSETQ come from the germline V gene. CDR3 length: 15 amino acids. The V gene lost 6 bases and the J gene lost 6 bases, with 22 bases spanning the gap. In nucleotides, the CDR3 is TGCGCCAGCAACCCTGCGGGGGCAGCGCAAGGCGAGCAGTACTTC. This translates into CASNPAGAAQGEQYF.

The chain joins TRBV28 to TRBJ2-3; no clear D gene. Germline V gene data show CDR1 as MDHEN and CDR2 as SYDVKM. The CDR3 loop spans 15 amino acids. The V end was cut by 2 bases, the J end by 0 bases, with 9 bases between. CDR3 nucleotide sequence: TGTGCCAGCAGTTTACAAGCCGCTAGCACAGATACGCAGTATTTT. It is translated as CASSLQAASTDTQYF. The variable domain in full, completed from reference TRBV28 and TRBJ2-3, reads DVKVTQSSRYLVKRTGEKVFLECVQDMDHENMFWYRQDPGLGLRLIYFSYDVKMKEKGDIPEGYSVSREKKERFSLILESASTNQTSMYLCASSLQAASTDTQYFGPGTRLTVL.

This chain joins TRBV12-1 and TRBJ2-6; no check of the table's D call, TRBD1, against the DNA was made. TRBV12-1 is given as a pseudogene. This CDR3 has 17 residues. CDR3 DNA sequence: TGTGCCAGCAGCTTTCGCAATGTACAAAGTCGGGCCAACGTCCTGACTTTC. This translates into CASSFRNVQSRANVLTF.